This T cell receptor beta chain was captured by sequencing in a study of shared clonotypes between healthy human individuals. Nashville, Tennessee was home to all donors, who were Caucasian adults. This CDR3 comprises 15 residues. V lost 10 bases to trimming and J lost 1 base, with 16 bases between them. CDR1 SGHAT and CDR2 FQNNGV come from the germline V gene. This clone is a singleton in its sample. Method: immunoSEQ multiplex PCR; TCRdb's copy keeps in-frame clones and lacks some. The sample holds about half a million clones, approximately 84% seen once. Sequenced input: PBMCs. J is TRBJ2-2 and V is TRBV11-2; a possible D gene is TRBD2 (6 bases). This sequence originates from a woman in her thirties or forties in good health. Some clones in this sample may be carry-over from other donors' samples. The DNA of the CDR3 is TGTGCCACCGGACTCGGGAGCCAGAACACCGGGGAGCTGTTTTTT. Translated, it gives CATGLGSQNTGELFF.